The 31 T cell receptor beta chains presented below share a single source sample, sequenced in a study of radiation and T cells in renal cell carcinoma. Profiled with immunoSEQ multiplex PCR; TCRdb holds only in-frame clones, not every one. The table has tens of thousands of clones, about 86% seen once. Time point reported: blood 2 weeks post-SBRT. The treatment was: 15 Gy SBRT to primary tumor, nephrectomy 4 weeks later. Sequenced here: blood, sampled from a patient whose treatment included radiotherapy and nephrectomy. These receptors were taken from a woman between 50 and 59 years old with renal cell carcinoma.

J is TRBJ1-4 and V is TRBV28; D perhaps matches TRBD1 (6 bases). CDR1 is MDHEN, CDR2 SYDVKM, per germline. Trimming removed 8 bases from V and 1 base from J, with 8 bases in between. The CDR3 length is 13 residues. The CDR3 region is CASSGQTNEKLFF. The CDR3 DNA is TGTGCCAGCTCGGGACAAACTAATGAAAAACTGTTTTTT.

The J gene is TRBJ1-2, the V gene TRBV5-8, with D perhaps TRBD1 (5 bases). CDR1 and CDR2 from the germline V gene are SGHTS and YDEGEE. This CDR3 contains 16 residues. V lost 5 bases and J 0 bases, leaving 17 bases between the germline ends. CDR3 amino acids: CASSNAPGRPNYGYTF. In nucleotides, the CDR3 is TGTGCCAGCAGTAACGCTCCGGGACGCCCTAACTATGGCTACACCTTC.

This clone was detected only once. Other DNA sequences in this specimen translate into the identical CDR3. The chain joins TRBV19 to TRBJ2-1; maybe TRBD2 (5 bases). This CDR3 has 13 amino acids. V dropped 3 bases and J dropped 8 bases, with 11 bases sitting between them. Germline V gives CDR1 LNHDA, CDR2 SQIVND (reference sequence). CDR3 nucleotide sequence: TGTGCCAGTAGTATCACGAGGGTGGATGAGCAGTTCTTC. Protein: CASSITRVDEQFF. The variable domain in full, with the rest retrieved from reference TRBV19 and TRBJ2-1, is DGGITQSPKYLFRKEGQNVTLSCEQNLNHDAMYWYRQDPGQGLRLIYYSQIVNDFQKGDIAEGYSVSREKKESFPLTVTSAQKNPTAFYLCASSITRVDEQFFGPGTRLTVL.

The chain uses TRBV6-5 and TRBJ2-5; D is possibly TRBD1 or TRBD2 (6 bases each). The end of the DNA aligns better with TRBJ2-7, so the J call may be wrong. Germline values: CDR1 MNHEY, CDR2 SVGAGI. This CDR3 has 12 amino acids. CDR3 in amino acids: CASRGGGYEQYF. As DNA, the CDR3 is TGTGCCAGCAGGGGGGGCGGTTACGAGCAGTACTTC.

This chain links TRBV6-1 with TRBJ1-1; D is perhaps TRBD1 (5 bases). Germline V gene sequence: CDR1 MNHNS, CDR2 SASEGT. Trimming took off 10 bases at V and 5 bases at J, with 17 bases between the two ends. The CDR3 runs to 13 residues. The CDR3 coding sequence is TGTGCCACCGGGTCAGGGCGGGGGACTGAAGCTTTCTTT. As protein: CATGSGRGTEAFF.

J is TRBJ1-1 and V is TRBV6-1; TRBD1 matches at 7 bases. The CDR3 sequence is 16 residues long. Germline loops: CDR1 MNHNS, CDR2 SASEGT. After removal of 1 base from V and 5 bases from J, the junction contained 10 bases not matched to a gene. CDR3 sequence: CASSEVDRARGTEAFF. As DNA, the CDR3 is TGTGCCAGCAGTGAAGTCGACAGGGCTCGGGGGACTGAAGCTTTCTTT.

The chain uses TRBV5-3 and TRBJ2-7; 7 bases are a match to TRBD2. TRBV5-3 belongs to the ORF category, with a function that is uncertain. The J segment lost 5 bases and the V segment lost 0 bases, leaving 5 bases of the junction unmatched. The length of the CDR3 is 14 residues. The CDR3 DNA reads TGTGCCAGAAGCTTGGTTGCGGGAGAGGACGAGCAGTACTTC. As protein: CARSLVAGEDEQYF.

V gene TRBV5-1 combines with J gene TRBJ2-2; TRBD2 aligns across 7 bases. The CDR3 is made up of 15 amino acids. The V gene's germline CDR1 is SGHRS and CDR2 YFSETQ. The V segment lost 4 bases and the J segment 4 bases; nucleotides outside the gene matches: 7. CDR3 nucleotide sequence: TGCGCCAGCAGCCCCTCTGGCGGGGGCACCGGGGAGCTGTTTTTT. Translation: CASSPSGGGTGELFF.

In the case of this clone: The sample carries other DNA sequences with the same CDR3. This CDR3 is CASGGSTDTQYF. CDR3 bases: TGCGCCAGCGGCGGGAGCACAGATACGCAGTATTTT. The V and J genes are TRBV10-1 and TRBJ2-3; a weak D match, TRBD2 (5 bases). In germline, CDR1 is WNHNN, CDR2 SYGVQD (reference sequence). The CDR3 runs to 12 residues. The germline V and J ends were trimmed by 8 bases and 0 bases, with 6 bases remaining between them.

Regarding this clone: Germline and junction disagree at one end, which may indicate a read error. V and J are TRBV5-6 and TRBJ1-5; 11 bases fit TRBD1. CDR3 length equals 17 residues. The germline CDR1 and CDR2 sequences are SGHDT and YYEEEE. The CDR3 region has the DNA TGTGCCAGCAGATTGGGACAGGGGGTTTATAGCAATCAGCCCCAGCATTTT. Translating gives CASRLGQGVYSNQPQHF.

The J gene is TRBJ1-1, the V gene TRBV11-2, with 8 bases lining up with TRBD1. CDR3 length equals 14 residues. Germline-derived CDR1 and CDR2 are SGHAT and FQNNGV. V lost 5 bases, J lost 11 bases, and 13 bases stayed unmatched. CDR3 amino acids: CASSPTGKRTGAFF. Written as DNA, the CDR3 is TGTGCCAGCAGCCCAACGGGGAAAAGGACAGGGGCTTTCTTT.

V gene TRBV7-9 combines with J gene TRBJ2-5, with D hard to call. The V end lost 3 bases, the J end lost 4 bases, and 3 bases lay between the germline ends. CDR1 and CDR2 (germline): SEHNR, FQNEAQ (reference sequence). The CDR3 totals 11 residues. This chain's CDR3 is CASSFSETQYF. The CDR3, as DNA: TGTGCCAGCAGCTTTTCAGAGACCCAGTACTTC.

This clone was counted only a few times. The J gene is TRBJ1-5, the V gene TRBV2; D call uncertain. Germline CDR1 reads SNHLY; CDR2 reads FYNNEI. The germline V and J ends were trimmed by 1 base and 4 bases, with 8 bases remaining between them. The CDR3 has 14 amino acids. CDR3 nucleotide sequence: TGTGCCAGCAGTGAAGTGGCAAGTAATCAGCCCCAGCATTTT. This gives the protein CASSEVASNQPQHF. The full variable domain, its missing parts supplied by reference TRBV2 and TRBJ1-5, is EPEVTQTPSHQVTQMGQEVILRCVPISNHLYFYWYRQILGQKVEFLVSFYNNEISEKSEIFDDQFSVERPDGSNFTLKIRSTKLEDSAMYFCASSEVASNQPQHFGDGTRLSIL.

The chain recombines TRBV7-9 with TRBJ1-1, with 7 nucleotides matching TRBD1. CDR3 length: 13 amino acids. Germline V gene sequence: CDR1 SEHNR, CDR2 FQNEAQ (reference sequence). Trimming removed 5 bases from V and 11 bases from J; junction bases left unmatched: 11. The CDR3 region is CASSPDRASFAFF. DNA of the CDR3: TGTGCCAGCAGCCCCGACAGGGCATCATTTGCTTTCTTT.

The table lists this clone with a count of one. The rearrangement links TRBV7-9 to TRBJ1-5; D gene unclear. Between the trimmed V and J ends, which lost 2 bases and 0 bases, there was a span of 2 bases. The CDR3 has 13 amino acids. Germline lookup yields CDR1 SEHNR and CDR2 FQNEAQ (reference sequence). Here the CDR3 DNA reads TGTGCCAGCAGCTTAAATAGCAATCAGCCCCAGCATTTT. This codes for CASSLNSNQPQHF.

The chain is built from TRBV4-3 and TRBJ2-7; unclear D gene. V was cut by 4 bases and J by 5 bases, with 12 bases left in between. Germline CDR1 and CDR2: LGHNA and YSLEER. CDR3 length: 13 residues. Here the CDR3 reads CASSRTTRDEQYF. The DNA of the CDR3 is TGCGCCAGCAGCCGAACAACAAGGGACGAGCAGTACTTC.

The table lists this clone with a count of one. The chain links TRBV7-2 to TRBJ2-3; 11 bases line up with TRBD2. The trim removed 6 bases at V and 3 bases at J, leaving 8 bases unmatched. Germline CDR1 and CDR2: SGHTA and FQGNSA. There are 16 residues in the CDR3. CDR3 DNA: TGTGCCAGCAGGCCCAGACGGACTAGCGGGACAGATACGCAGTATTTT. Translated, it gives CASRPRRTSGTDTQYF.

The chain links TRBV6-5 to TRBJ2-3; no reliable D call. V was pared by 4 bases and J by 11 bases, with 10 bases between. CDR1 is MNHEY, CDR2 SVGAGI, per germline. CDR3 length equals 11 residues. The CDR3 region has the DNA TGTGCCAGCAGTTCCCCTTTACGGCAGTATTTT. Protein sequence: CASSSPLRQYF.

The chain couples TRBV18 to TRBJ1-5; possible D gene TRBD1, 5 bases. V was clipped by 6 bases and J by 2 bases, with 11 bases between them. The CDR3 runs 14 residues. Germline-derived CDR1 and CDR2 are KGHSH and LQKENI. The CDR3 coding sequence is TGTGCCAGCTCGGCGGGGGAAGGCAATCAGCCCCAGCATTTT. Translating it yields CASSAGEGNQPQHF.

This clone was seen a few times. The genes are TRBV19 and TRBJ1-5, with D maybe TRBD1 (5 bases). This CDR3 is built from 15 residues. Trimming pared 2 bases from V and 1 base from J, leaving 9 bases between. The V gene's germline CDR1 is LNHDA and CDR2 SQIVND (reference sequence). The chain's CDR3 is CASSIRGRSNQPQHF. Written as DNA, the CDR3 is TGTGCCAGTAGTATAAGGGGACGGAGCAATCAGCCCCAGCATTTT.

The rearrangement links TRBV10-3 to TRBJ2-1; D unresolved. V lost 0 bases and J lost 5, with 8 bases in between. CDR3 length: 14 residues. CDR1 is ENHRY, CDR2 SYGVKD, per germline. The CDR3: CAISESTANNEQFF. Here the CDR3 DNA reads TGTGCCATCAGTGAGTCTACAGCGAACAATGAGCAGTTCTTC.

CDR3 DNA: TGTGCCACCCGGGGGGGAGATCAGCCCCAGCATTTT. This sequence encodes CATRGGDQPQHF. The chain has TRBV6-1 and TRBJ1-5; D may be TRBD1 (5 bases). There are 12 residues in the CDR3. Trimming stripped 10 bases from V and 5 bases from J, with 12 bases between. The germline gives CDR1 MNHNS, CDR2 SASEGT.

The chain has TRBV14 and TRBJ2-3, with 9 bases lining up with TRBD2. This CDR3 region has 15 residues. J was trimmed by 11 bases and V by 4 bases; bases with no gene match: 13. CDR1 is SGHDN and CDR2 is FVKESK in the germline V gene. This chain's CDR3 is CASSPPGLAPHLQYF. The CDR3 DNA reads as TGTGCCAGCAGCCCTCCGGGACTAGCCCCCCATTTGCAGTATTTT.

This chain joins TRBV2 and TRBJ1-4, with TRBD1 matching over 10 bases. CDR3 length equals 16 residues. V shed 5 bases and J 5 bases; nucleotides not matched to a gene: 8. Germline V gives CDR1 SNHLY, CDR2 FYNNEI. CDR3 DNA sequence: TGTGCCAGCAGTTCCCGGGACAGGGGCCGGAATGAAAAACTGTTTTTT. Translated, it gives CASSSRDRGRNEKLFF.

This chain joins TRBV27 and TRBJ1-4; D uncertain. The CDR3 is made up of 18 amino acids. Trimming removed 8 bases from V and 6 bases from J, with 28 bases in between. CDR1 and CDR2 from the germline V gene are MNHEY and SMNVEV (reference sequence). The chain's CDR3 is CASGPRHTIGLSDEKLFF. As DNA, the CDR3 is TGTGCCAGCGGACCAAGACATACCATTGGGCTTTCGGATGAAAAACTGTTTTTT.

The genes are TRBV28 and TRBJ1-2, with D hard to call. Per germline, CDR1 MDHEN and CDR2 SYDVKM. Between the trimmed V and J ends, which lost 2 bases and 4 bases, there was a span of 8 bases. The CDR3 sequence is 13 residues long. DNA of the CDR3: TGTGCCAGCAGTTTACCCGCAATCTATGGCTACACCTTC. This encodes CASSLPAIYGYTF.

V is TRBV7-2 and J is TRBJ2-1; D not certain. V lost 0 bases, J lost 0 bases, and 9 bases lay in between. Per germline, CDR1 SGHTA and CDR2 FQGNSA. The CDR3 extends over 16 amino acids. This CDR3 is CASSLALTSSYNEQFF. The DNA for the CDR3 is TGTGCCAGCAGCTTAGCGCTTACCAGCTCCTACAATGAGCAGTTCTTC.

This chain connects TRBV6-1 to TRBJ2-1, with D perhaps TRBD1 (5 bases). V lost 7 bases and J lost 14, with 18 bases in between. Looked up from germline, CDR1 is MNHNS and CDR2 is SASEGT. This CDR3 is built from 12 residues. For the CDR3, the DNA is TGTGCCAGCAAATTCGAGATTCAGGGCGAGTTCTTC. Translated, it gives CASKFEIQGEFF.

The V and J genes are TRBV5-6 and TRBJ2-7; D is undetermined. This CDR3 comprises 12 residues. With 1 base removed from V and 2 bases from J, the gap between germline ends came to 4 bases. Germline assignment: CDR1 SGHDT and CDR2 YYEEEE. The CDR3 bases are TGTGCCAGCAGCTTGAACACCTACGAGCAGTACTTC. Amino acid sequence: CASSLNTYEQYF.

Written as DNA, the CDR3 is TGTGCCAGCAGTTACGCTCCAGGTTTGAGCACAGATACGCAGTATTTT. It specifies CASSYAPGLSTDTQYF. V usage is TRBV6-6 and J usage is TRBJ2-3; D not certain. Deletions cut 2 bases from V and 0 bases from J, with 12 bases between. The CDR3 length is 16 residues. Germline lookup yields CDR1 MNHNY and CDR2 SVGAGI (reference sequence).

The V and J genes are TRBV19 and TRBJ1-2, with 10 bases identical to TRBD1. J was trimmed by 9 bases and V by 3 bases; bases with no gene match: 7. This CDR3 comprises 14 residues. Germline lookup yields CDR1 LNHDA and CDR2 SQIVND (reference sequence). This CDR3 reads CASSIRGTGASYTF. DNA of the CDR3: TGTGCCAGTAGTATTCGGGGGACAGGGGCAAGCTACACCTTC.